This T cell receptor beta chain was recorded in a study of cytomegalovirus exposure and HLA in healthy donors. The study sampled nominally healthy donors, though unrecorded immune exposures were likely. Looked up from germline, CDR1 is SGHTA and CDR2 is FQGTGA. Trimming left V 3 bases short and J 2 bases short, with 9 bases between. This CDR3 region has 14 residues. By share, this clone ranks as large (0.1 to 1%). At the DNA level, this CDR3 is encoded by other sequences in the same sample as well. In the PCR, 60 Vbeta and 13 Jbeta primers were used. This table comes from immunoSEQ multiplex PCR, and its TCRdb copy is limited to in-frame clones, with some not included. The repertoire has some 57,000 clones, about 77% of them found once; the top ten carry roughly 5.7%.

This chain uses TRBV7-3 with TRBJ2-3, with a possible D match to TRBD2 (6 bases). This sequence was found in a woman in her twenties or thirties in good health and CMV-seronegative. Specimen: PBMCs. The CDR3 region is CASSLGGATDTQYF. DNA for the CDR3: TGTGCCAGCAGCTTGGGCGGGGCCACAGATACGCAGTATTTT.